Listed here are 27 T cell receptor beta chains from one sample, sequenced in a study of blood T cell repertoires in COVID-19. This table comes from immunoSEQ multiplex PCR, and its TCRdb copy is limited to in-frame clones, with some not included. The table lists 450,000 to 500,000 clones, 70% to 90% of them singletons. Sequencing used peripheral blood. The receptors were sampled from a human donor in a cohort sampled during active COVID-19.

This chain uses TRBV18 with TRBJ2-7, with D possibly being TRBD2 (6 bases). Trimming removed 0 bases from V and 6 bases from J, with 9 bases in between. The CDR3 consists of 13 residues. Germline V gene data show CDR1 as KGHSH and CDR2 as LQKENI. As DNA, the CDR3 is TGTGCCAGCTCACCACCGGAGGGAACCGAGCAGTACTTC. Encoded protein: CASSPPEGTEQYF.

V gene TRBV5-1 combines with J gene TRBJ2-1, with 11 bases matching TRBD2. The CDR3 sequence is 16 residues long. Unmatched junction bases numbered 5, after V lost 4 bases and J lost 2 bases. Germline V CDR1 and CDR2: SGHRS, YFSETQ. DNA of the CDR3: TGCGCCAGCAGCCCCGGGACTAGCGGTACCTACAATGAGCAGTTCTTC. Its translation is CASSPGTSGTYNEQFF.

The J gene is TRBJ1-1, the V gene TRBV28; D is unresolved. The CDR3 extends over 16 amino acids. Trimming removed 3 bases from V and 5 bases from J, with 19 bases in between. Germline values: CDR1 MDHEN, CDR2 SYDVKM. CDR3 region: CASSFLPTRRRTEAFF. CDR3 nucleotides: TGTGCCAGCAGTTTCCTACCTACAAGAAGGAGGACTGAAGCTTTCTTT.

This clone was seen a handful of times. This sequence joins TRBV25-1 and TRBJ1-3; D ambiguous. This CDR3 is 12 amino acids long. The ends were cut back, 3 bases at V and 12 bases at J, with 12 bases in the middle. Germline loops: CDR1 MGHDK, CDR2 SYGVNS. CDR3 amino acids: CASSDRQQRIYF. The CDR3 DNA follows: TGTGCCAGCAGTGATAGGCAGCAGCGCATATATTTT.

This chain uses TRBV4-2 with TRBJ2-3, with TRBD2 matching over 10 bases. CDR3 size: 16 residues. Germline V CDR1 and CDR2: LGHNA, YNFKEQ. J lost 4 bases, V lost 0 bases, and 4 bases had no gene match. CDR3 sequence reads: CASSQDASGSADTQYF. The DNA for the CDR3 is TGTGCCAGCAGCCAAGATGCTAGCGGGAGTGCAGATACGCAGTATTTT.

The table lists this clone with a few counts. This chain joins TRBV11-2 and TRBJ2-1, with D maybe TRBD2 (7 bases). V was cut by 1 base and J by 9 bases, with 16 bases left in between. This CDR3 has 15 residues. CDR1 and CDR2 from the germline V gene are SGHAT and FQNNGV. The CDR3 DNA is TGTGCCAGCAGCTTAGTATCCGGGGGGCGGGGTGAGCAGTTCTTC. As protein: CASSLVSGGRGEQFF.

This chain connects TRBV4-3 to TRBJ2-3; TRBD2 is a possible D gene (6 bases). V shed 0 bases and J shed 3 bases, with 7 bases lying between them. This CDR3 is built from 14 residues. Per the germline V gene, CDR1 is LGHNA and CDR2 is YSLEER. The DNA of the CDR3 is TGCGCCAGCAGCCAAGATGGAGGGACAGATACGCAGTATTTT. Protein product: CASSQDGGTDTQYF.

CDR3 protein: CASSRQYPGGEQYF. For the CDR3, the DNA is TGTGCCAGCAGTCGACAGTACCCTGGCGGCGAGCAGTACTTC. The chain employs TRBV6-5 and TRBJ2-7, with TRBD1 as a possible D gene (5 bases). Trimming left V 5 bases short and J 6 bases short, with 17 bases between. CDR3 length: 14 amino acids. Germline lookup yields CDR1 MNHEY and CDR2 SVGAGI.

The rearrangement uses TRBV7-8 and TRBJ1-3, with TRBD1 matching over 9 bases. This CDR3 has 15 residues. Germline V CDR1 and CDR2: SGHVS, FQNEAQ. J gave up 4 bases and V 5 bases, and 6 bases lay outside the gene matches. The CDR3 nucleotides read TGTGCCAGCAGCCAGGGGACAGGGAGAGGAAACACCATATATTTT. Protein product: CASSQGTGRGNTIYF. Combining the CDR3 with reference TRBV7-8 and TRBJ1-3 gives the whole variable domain GAGVSQSPRYKVAKRGQDVALRCDPISGHVSLFWYQQALGQGPEFLTYFQNEAQLDKSGLPSDRFFAERPEGSVSTLKIQRTQQEDSAVYLCASSQGTGRGNTIYFGEGSWLTVV.

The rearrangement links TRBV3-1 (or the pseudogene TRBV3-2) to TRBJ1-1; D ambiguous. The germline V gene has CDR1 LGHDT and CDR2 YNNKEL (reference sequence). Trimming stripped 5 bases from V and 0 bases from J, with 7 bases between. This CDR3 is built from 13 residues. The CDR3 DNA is TGTGCCAGCAGCTCACTACTGAACACTGAAGCTTTCTTT. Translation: CASSSLLNTEAFF.

The CDR3 DNA reads TGTGCCAGTAGTATGGCCGGGACAGCAGGAAATGAAAAACTGTTTTTT. Protein sequence: CASSMAGTAGNEKLFF. The chain employs TRBV19 and TRBJ1-4; 7 bases line up with TRBD1. Unmatched junction bases numbered 9, after V lost 3 bases and J lost 5 bases. Germline values: CDR1 LNHDA, CDR2 SQIVND (reference sequence). The CDR3 is made up of 16 amino acids.

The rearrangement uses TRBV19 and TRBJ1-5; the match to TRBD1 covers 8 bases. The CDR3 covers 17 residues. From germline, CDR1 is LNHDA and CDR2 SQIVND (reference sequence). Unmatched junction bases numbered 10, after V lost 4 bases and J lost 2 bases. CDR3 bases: TGTGCCAGTAGTACCACCCGCGACAGGGGAGGCAATCAGCCCCAGCATTTT. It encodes CASSTTRDRGGNQPQHF.

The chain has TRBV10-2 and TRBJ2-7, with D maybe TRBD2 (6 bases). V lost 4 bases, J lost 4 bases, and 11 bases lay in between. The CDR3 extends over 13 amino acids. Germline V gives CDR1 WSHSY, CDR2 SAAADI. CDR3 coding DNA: TGCGCCAGCAGTGCCCTGGGACTGTACGAGCAGTACTTC. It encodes CASSALGLYEQYF.

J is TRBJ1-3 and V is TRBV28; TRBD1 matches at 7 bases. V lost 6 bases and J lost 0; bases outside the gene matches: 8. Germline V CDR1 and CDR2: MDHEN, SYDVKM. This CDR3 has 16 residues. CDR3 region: CASSPQGQRSGNTIYF. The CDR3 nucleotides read TGTGCCAGCAGCCCCCAGGGACAGCGCTCTGGAAACACCATATATTTT.

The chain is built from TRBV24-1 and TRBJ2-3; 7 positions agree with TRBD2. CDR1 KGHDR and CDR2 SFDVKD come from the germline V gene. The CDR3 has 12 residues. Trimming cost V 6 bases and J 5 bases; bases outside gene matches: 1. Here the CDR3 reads CATSSSGDTQYF. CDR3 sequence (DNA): TGTGCCACCAGTTCTAGCGGAGATACGCAGTATTTT.

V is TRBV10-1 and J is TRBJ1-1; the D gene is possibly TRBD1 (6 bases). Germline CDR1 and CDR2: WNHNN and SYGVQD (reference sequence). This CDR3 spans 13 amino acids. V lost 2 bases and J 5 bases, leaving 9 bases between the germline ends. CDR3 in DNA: TGCGCCAGCAGTGAGGGACAGTCAACTGAAGCTTTCTTT. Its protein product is CASSEGQSTEAFF.

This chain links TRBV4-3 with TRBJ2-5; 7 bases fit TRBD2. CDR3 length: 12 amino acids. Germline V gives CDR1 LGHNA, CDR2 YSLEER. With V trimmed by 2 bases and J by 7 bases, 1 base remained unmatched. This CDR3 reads CASSQPGGTQYF. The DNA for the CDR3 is TGCGCCAGCAGCCAACCGGGGGGGACCCAGTACTTC.

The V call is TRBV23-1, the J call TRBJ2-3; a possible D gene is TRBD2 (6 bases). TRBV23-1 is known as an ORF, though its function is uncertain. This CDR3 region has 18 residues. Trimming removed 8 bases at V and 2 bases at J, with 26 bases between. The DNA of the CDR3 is TGCGCCAGCGGGGGGTTTTCGTCCACCCTCATTCTCACAGATACGCAGTATTTT. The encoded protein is CASGGFSSTLILTDTQYF.

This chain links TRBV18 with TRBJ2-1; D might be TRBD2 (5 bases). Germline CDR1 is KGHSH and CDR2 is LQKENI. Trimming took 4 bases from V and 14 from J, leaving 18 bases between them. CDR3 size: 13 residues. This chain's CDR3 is CASSLTEGLEEFF. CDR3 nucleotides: TGTGCCAGCTCACTCACTGAGGGCCTGGAGGAGTTCTTC.

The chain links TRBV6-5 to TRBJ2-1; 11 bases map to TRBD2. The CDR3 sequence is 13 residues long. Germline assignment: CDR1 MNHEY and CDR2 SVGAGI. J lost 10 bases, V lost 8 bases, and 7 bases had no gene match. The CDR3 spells CASSSGGLWEQFF. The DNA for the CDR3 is TGTGCCAGCTCTAGCGGGGGGCTCTGGGAGCAGTTCTTC.

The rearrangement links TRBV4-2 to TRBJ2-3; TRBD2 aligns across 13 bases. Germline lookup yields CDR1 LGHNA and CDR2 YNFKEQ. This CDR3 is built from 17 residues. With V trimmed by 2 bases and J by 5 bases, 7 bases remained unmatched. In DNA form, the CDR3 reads TGTGCCAGCAGCCAATCTGGACTAGCGGGAGTTGGAGATACGCAGTATTTT. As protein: CASSQSGLAGVGDTQYF.

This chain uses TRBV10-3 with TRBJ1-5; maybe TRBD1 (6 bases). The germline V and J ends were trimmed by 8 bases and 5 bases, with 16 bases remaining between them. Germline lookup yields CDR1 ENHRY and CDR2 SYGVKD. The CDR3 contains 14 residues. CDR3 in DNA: TGTGCCATCCGAGACAGGCCCGTCCATCAGCCCCAGCATTTT. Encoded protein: CAIRDRPVHQPQHF.

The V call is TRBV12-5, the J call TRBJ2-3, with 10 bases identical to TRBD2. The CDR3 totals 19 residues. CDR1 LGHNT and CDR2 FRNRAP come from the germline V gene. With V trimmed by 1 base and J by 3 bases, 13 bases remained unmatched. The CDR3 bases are TGTGCTAGTGGTTTGGCCGCTGGGAGCGGGAGGGCCGGGACAGATACGCAGTATTTT. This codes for CASGLAAGSGRAGTDTQYF.

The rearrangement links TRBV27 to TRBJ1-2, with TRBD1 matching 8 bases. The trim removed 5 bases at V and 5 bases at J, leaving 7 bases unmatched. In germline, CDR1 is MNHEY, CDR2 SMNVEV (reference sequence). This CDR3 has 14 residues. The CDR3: CASSDRGQVYGYTF. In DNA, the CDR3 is TGTGCCAGCAGTGACCGGGGACAGGTTTATGGCTACACCTTC.

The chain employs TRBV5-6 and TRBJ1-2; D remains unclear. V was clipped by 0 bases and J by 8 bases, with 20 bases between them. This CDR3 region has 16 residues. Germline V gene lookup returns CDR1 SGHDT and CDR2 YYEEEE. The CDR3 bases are TGTGCCAGCAGCTTGGCCGCGTCTCCTCGTATCGGGGGCTACACCTTC. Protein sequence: CASSLAASPRIGGYTF.

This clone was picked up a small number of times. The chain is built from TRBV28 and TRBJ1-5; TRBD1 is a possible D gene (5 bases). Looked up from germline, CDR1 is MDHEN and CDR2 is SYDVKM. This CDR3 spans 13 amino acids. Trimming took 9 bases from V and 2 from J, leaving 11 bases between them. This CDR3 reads CASKTGGNQPQHF. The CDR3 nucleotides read TGTGCCAGTAAAACAGGCGGCAATCAGCCCCAGCATTTT.

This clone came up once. The CDR3 DNA reads TGTGCCAGCAGCAAAGTCCACCACAGTCCAAACACTGAAGCTTTCTTT. Residues: CASSKVHHSPNTEAFF. The genes are TRBV21-1 and TRBJ1-1; the table's D gene call, TRBD1, was not cross checked with the DNA. TRBV21-1 is given as a pseudogene. The CDR3 is 16 residues long.